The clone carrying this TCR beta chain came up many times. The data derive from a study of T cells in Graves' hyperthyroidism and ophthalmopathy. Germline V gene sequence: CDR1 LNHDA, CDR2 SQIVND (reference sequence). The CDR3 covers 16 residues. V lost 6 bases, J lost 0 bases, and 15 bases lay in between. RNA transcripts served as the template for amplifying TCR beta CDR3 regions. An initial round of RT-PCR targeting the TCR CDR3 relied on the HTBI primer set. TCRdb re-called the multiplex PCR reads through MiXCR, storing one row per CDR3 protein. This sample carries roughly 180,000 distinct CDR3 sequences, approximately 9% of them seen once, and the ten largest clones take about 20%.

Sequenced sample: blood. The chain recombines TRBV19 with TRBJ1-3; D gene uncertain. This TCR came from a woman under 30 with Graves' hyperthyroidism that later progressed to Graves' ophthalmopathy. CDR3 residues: CASRGLVRTSGNTIYF. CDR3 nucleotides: TGTGCCAGTAGGGGGTTGGTACGGACCTCTGGAAACACCATATATTTT.